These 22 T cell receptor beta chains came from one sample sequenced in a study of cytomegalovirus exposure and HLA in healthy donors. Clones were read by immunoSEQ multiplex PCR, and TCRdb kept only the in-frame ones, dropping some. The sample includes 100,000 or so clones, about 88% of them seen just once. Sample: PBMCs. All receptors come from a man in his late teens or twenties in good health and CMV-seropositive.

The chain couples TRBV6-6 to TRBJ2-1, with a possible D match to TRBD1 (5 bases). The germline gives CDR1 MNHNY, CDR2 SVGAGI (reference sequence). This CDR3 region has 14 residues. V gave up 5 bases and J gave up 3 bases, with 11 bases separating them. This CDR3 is CASSPQGNYNEQFF. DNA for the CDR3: TGTGCCAGCAGTCCTCAGGGTAACTACAATGAGCAGTTCTTC.

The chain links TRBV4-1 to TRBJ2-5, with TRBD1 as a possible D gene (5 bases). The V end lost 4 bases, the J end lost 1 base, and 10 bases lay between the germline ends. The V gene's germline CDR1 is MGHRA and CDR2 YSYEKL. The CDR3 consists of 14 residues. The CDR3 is CASSPRQIQETQYF. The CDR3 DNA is TGCGCCAGCAGCCCTCGACAGATCCAAGAGACCCAGTACTTC.

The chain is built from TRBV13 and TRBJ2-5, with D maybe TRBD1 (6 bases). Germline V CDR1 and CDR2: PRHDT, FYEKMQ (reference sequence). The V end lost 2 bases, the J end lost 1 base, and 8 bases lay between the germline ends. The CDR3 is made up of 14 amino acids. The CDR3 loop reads CASSLTGLQETQYF. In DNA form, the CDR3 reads TGTGCCAGCAGCTTAACAGGGCTCCAAGAGACCCAGTACTTC.

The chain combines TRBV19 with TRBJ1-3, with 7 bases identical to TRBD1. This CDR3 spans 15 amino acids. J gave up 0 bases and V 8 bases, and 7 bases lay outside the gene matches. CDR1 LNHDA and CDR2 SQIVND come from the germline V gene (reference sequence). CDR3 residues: CASSGQIISGNTIYF. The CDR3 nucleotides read TGTGCCAGTTCGGGACAGATTATCTCTGGAAACACCATATATTTT. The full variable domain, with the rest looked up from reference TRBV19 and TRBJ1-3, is DGGITQSPKYLFRKEGQNVTLSCEQNLNHDAMYWYRQDPGQGLRLIYYSQIVNDFQKGDIAEGYSVSREKKESFPLTVTSAQKNPTAFYLCASSGQIISGNTIYFGEGSWLTVV.

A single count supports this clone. CDR3 residues: CASSPPTTYEQYF. The CDR3 DNA reads TGTGCCAGCAGTCCGCCAACAACCTACGAGCAGTACTTC. The chain recombines TRBV28 with TRBJ2-7; no firm D call. Trimming stripped 5 bases from V and 2 bases from J, with 10 bases between. Looked up from germline, CDR1 is MDHEN and CDR2 is SYDVKM. The CDR3 totals 13 residues.

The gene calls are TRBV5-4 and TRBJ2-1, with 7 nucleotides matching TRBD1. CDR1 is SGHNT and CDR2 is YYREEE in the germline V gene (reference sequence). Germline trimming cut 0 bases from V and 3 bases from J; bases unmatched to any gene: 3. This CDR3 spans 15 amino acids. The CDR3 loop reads CASSLGGQIYNEQFF. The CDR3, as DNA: TGTGCCAGCAGCTTGGGGGGACAGATCTACAATGAGCAGTTCTTC.

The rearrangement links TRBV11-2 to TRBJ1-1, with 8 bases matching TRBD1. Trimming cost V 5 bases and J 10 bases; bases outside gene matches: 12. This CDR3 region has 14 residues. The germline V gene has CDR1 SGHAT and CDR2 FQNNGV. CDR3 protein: CASSPRTGKSRAFF. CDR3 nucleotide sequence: TGTGCCAGCAGCCCCCGGACAGGGAAATCTAGAGCTTTCTTT.

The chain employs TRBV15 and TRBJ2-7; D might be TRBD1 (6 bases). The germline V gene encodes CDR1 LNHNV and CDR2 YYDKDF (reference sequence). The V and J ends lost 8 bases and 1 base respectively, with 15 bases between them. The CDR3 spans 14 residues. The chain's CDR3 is CATSRDKGSYEQYF. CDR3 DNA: TGTGCCACCTCCCGGGACAAGGGATCCTACGAGCAGTACTTC.

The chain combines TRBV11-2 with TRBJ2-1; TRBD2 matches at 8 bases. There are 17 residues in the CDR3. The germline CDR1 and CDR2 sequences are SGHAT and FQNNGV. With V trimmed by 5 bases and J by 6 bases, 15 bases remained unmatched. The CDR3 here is CASSLEGWRGVFNEQFF. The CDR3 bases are TGTGCCAGCAGCCTTGAAGGTTGGCGGGGGGTTTTCAATGAGCAGTTCTTC.

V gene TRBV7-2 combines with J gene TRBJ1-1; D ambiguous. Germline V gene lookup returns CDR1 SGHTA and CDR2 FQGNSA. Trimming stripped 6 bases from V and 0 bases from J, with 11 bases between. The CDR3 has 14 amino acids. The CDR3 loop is CASRLSGVNTEAFF. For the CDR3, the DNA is TGTGCCAGCAGATTATCCGGTGTGAACACTGAAGCTTTCTTT.

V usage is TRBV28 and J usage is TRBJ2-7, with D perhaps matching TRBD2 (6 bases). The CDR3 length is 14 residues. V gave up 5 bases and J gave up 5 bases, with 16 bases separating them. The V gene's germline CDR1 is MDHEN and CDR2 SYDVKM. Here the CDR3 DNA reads TGTGCCAGCAGTCCCCCTGGGGGGTCCCACGAGCAGTACTTC. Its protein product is CASSPPGGSHEQYF.

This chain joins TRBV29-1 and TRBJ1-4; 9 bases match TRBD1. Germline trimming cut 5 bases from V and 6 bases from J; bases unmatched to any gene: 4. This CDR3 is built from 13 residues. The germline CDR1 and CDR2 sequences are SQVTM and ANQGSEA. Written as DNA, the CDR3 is TGCAGCGTTCTCCGGGACAGGGATGAAAAACTGTTTTTT. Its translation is CSVLRDRDEKLFF.

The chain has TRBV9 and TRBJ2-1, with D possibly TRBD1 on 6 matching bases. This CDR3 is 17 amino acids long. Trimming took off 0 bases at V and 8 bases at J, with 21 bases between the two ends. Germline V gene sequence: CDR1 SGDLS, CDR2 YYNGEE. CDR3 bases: TGTGCCAGCAGCGTAGGTCTGAGAGGGACATCAGGGGATGAGCAGTTCTTC. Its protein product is CASSVGLRGTSGDEQFF.

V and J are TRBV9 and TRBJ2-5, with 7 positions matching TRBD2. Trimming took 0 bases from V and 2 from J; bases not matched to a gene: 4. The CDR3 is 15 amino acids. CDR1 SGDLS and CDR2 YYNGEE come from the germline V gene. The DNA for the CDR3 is TGTGCCAGCAGCGTAGGGGTAGCGGGTCAAGAGACCCAGTACTTC. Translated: CASSVGVAGQETQYF.

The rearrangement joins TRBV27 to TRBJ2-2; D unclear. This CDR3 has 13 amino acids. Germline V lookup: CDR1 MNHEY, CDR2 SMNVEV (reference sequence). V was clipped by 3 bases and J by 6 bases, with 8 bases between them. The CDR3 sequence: CASSLFRSGELFF. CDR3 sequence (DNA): TGTGCCAGCAGTTTGTTCAGATCCGGGGAGCTGTTTTTT.

The CDR3 DNA follows: TGCGCCAGCAGCGTGTCCGGGATCTCCTACGAGCAGTACTTC. It translates to CASSVSGISYEQYF. The chain is built from TRBV5-1 and TRBJ2-7, with D perhaps TRBD2 (5 bases). The CDR3 contains 14 residues. Trimming shortened V by 4 bases and J by 0 bases, and 11 bases separated the two germline ends. Per the germline V gene, CDR1 is SGHRS and CDR2 is YFSETQ.

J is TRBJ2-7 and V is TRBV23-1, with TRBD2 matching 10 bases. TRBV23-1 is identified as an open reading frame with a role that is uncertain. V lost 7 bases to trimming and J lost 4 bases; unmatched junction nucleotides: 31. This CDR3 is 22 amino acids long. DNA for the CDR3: TGCGCCAGCAATCCTTGTAGCCTAGCGGGAGTTTTTCTTTTCGAGAAGATATACGAGCAGTACTTC. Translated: CASNPCSLAGVFLFEKIYEQYF.

CDR3 bases: TGCGCCAGCAGCCAAGCCCTGACTAGCGGGGGGTACGACAATGAGCAGTTCTTC. Translated: CASSQALTSGGYDNEQFF. This rearrangement joins TRBV4-1 to TRBJ2-1; 13 bases fit TRBD2. Germline assignment: CDR1 MGHRA and CDR2 YSYEKL. The CDR3 totals 18 residues. Losses at the gene ends were 1 base for V and 5 bases for J; bases not matched to a gene: 8.

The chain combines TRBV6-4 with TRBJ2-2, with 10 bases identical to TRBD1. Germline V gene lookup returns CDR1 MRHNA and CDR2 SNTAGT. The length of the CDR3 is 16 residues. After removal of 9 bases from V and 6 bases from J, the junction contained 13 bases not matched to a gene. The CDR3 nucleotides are TGTGCCAGGGGACAGGGGCCCCCCCAAAATCCCGGGGAGCTGTTTTTT. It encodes CARGQGPPQNPGELFF.

CDR3 sequence reads: CASSVAGQIIYGYTF. The CDR3 region has the DNA TGTGCCAGCAGCGTAGCTGGACAGATAATCTATGGCTACACCTTC. The V gene is TRBV9, the J gene TRBJ1-2, with D maybe TRBD1 (6 bases). With 0 bases removed from V and 4 bases from J, the gap between germline ends came to 13 bases. This CDR3 region has 15 residues. Germline V gives CDR1 SGDLS, CDR2 YYNGEE.

For the CDR3, the DNA is TGTGCCAGCAGGTTACAGGGGTCGGACACCGGGGAGCTGTTTTTT. This sequence encodes CASRLQGSDTGELFF. The gene calls are TRBV6-1 and TRBJ2-2, with 7 positions matching TRBD1. The CDR3 has 15 amino acids. J was trimmed by 3 bases and V by 6 bases; bases with no gene match: 7. CDR1 and CDR2 from the germline V gene are MNHNS and SASEGT.

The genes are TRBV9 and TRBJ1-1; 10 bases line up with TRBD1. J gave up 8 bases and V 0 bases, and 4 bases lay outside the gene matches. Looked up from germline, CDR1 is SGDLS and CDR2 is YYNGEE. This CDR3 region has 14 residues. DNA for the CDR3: TGTGCCAGCAGCGTAGGTGGGGGACAGGGGGAAGCTTTCTTT. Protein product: CASSVGGGQGEAFF. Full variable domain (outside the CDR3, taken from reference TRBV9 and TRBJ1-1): DSGVTQTPKHLITATGQRVTLRCSPRSGDLSVYWYQQSLDQGLQFLIQYYNGEERAKGNILERFSAQQFPDLHSELNLSSLELGDSALYFCASSVGGGQGEAFFGQGTRLTVV.